This passage covers 24 T cell receptor beta chains from one sample sequenced in a study of cytomegalovirus exposure and HLA in healthy donors. Both 60 Vbeta primers and 13 Jbeta primers went into the PCR. Profiled with immunoSEQ multiplex PCR; TCRdb holds only in-frame clones, not every one. The sample shows under 150,000 clones, over 70% of them seen only once. The sample was PBMCs. These TCRs come from a male donor in good health and CMV-seronegative.

J is TRBJ1-4 and V is TRBV2; D uncertain. Germline-derived CDR1 and CDR2 are SNHLY and FYNNEI. CDR3 length equals 11 residues. Trimming took 7 bases from V and 6 from J, leaving 6 bases between them. The CDR3 is CASTRDEKLFF. CDR3 nucleotide sequence: TGTGCCAGCACGAGGGATGAAAAACTGTTTTTT. Combining the CDR3 with reference TRBV2 and TRBJ1-4 gives the whole variable domain EPEVTQTPSHQVTQMGQEVILRCVPISNHLYFYWYRQILGQKVEFLVSFYNNEISEKSEIFDDQFSVERPDGSNFTLKIRSTKLEDSAMYFCASTRDEKLFFGSGTQLSVL.

The chain recombines TRBV19 with TRBJ2-4; 13 positions match TRBD2. This CDR3 contains 17 residues. Germline CDR1 LNHDA, CDR2 SQIVND (reference sequence). V was clipped by 6 bases and J by 12 bases; unmatched bases: 17. The CDR3 protein is CASSSETSGGYGDSQYF. In nucleotides, the CDR3 is TGTGCCAGTAGCTCGGAGACTAGCGGGGGGTATGGGGACAGTCAGTACTTC.

This chain links TRBV28 with TRBJ2-1; 9 bases fit TRBD2. Germline CDR1 is MDHEN and CDR2 is SYDVKM. The trim removed 2 bases at V and 2 bases at J, leaving 4 bases unmatched. This CDR3 is built from 16 residues. CDR3 region: CASSLRAGGPYNEQFF. In DNA, the CDR3 is TGTGCCAGCAGTTTACGGGCGGGGGGGCCCTACAATGAGCAGTTCTTC.

The V call is TRBV6-4, the J call TRBJ1-6; D is uncertain. The CDR3 is made up of 14 amino acids. The V gene's germline CDR1 is MRHNA and CDR2 SNTAGT. Trimming took off 5 bases at V and 6 bases at J, with 11 bases between the two ends. The chain's CDR3 is CASSIGVLNSPLHF. The CDR3 nucleotides are TGTGCCAGCAGTATAGGAGTCCTTAATTCACCCCTCCACTTT.

A word on this clone: Other DNA sequences in this specimen translate into the identical CDR3. The chain combines TRBV7-8 with TRBJ1-2; tentative D call: TRBD1 (5 bases). Germline loops: CDR1 SGHVS, CDR2 FQNEAQ. The CDR3 is 14 amino acids. The germline V and J ends were trimmed by 3 bases and 2 bases, with 10 bases remaining between them. CDR3 sequence: CASSLWGQNYGYTF. The CDR3 DNA sequence: TGTGCCAGCAGCTTGTGGGGCCAGAACTATGGCTACACCTTC. Variable domain in full (rest from reference TRBV7-8 and TRBJ1-2): GAGVSQSPRYKVAKRGQDVALRCDPISGHVSLFWYQQALGQGPEFLTYFQNEAQLDKSGLPSDRFFAERPEGSVSTLKIQRTQQEDSAVYLCASSLWGQNYGYTFGSGTRLTVV.

V is TRBV5-1 and J is TRBJ1-1; 8 bases are a match to TRBD1. Germline V gene sequence: CDR1 SGHRS, CDR2 YFSETQ. CDR3 length equals 13 residues. Trimming cost V 6 bases and J 2 bases; bases outside gene matches: 3. The CDR3 protein is CASTGQGNTEAFF. CDR3 sequence (DNA): TGCGCCAGCACCGGACAGGGAAACACTGAAGCTTTCTTT.

V gene TRBV6-6 combines with J gene TRBJ2-7, with 10 bases lining up with TRBD2. J gave up 6 bases and V 0 bases, and 5 bases lay outside the gene matches. This CDR3 is built from 15 residues. Germline V gene data show CDR1 as MNHNY and CDR2 as SVGAGI (reference sequence). The CDR3 spells CASSYSVQRGGEQYF. The CDR3 DNA is TGTGCCAGCAGTTACTCCGTGCAGCGGGGGGGCGAGCAGTACTTC.

CDR3: CASSGTVGDTEAFF. CDR3 DNA: TGTGCCAGCAGTGGGACAGTGGGGGACACTGAAGCTTTCTTT. The rearrangement joins TRBV2 to TRBJ1-1, with D tentatively TRBD1 (6 bases). Trimming pared 4 bases from V and 3 bases from J, leaving 12 bases between. CDR1 is SNHLY, CDR2 FYNNEI, per germline. The CDR3 totals 14 residues. Full variable domain (outside the CDR3, taken from reference TRBV2 and TRBJ1-1): EPEVTQTPSHQVTQMGQEVILRCVPISNHLYFYWYRQILGQKVEFLVSFYNNEISEKSEIFDDQFSVERPDGSNFTLKIRSTKLEDSAMYFCASSGTVGDTEAFFGQGTRLTVV.

The V and J genes are TRBV28 and TRBJ2-7, with D possibly being TRBD2 (6 bases). V was clipped by 5 bases and J by 0 bases, with 11 bases between them. This CDR3 contains 14 residues. The germline gives CDR1 MDHEN, CDR2 SYDVKM. DNA for the CDR3: TGTGCCAGCAGTGCAGGAGGGAGCTCCTACGAGCAGTACTTC. Translation: CASSAGGSSYEQYF. Full variable domain (outside the CDR3, taken from reference TRBV28 and TRBJ2-7): DVKVTQSSRYLVKRTGEKVFLECVQDMDHENMFWYRQDPGLGLRLIYFSYDVKMKEKGDIPEGYSVSREKKERFSLILESASTNQTSMYLCASSAGGSSYEQYFGPGTRLTVT.

This chain joins TRBV5-6 and TRBJ2-3, with a tentative D call TRBD2 (6 bases). V was trimmed by 4 bases and J by 2 bases, leaving 17 bases between them. The germline V gene has CDR1 SGHDT and CDR2 YYEEEE. This CDR3 comprises 16 residues. In nucleotides, the CDR3 is TGTGCCAGCAGCCCCGGGGGAGGAGTCACCACAGATACGCAGTATTTT. This translates into CASSPGGGVTTDTQYF.

The rearrangement links TRBV2 to TRBJ2-5; a possible D gene is TRBD1 (6 bases). Gene TRBJ2-7 matches the end of the DNA better, so the J call may be wrong. This CDR3 comprises 14 residues. The germline gives CDR1 SNHLY, CDR2 FYNNEI. CDR3 sequence: CALETGLFPYEQYF. The CDR3 coding sequence is TGTGCCCTTGAGACAGGCCTATTCCCCTACGAGCAGTACTTC.

V and J are TRBV5-1 and TRBJ1-1, with a possible D match to TRBD1 (6 bases). Between the trimmed V and J ends, which lost 1 base and 1 base, there was a span of 8 bases. The CDR3 spans 14 residues. Germline V lookup: CDR1 SGHRS, CDR2 YFSETQ. This CDR3 reads CASSLLQGNTEAFF. The CDR3 nucleotides are TGCGCCAGCAGCTTGTTACAGGGGAACACTGAAGCTTTCTTT.

The CDR3 DNA reads TGTGCCAGCAGCCCGTTAAGAGAGGACACTGAAGCTTTCTTT. It encodes CASSPLREDTEAFF. V gene TRBV4-2 combines with J gene TRBJ1-1; D is uncertain. Trimming took off 4 bases at V and 3 bases at J, with 12 bases between the two ends. Germline V gene lookup returns CDR1 LGHNA and CDR2 YNFKEQ. The CDR3 runs to 14 residues.

V and J are TRBV4-1 and TRBJ2-7; 9 bases align to TRBD1. Per germline, CDR1 MGHRA and CDR2 YSYEKL. The junction had 6 bases not matched to a gene; V was cut back by 4 bases and J by 2 bases. The CDR3 extends over 15 amino acids. The CDR3 loop reads CASSLRDRAAYEQYF. CDR3 in DNA: TGCGCCAGCAGCCTCCGGGACAGGGCGGCCTACGAGCAGTACTTC.

The rearrangement joins TRBV4-3 to TRBJ2-3, with D possibly matching TRBD1 (7 bases). The germline CDR1 and CDR2 sequences are LGHNA and YSLEER. There are 15 residues in the CDR3. The ends were cut back, 0 bases at V and 7 bases at J, with 14 bases in the middle. CDR3 residues: CASSQETGRRNTQYF. The CDR3 coding sequence is TGCGCCAGCAGCCAAGAGACAGGGAGGAGGAATACGCAGTATTTT.

The chain combines TRBV6-5 with TRBJ1-2; D may be TRBD1 (6 bases). The CDR3 contains 14 residues. Germline lookup yields CDR1 MNHEY and CDR2 SVGAGI. V was shortened by 2 bases and J by 7 bases, with 14 bases between the two germline ends. CDR3 nucleotides: TGTGCCAGCAGTTACCAACAGGGCTCGGGTGGCTACACCTTC. Residues: CASSYQQGSGGYTF.

V gene TRBV6-1 combines with J gene TRBJ2-1; D not certain. Trimming shortened V by 3 bases and J by 11 bases, and 8 bases separated the two germline ends. From germline, CDR1 is MNHNS and CDR2 SASEGT. The length of the CDR3 is 11 residues. The CDR3 protein is CASSDTFQQFF. The CDR3 DNA is TGTGCCAGCAGTGACACTTTTCAGCAGTTCTTC.

This chain joins TRBV5-1 and TRBJ2-5; 12 bases map to TRBD2. Germline CDR1 SGHRS, CDR2 YFSETQ. V trimming: 4 bases; J trimming: 3 bases; junction bases outside the gene matches: 7. The CDR3 is 16 amino acids. This CDR3 reads CASSSTSGGPEETQYF. The CDR3 DNA follows: TGCGCCAGCAGCAGCACTAGCGGGGGGCCCGAAGAGACCCAGTACTTC.

This chain uses TRBV30 with TRBJ2-7; D perhaps matches TRBD1 (6 bases). CDR3 size: 14 residues. The V gene's germline CDR1 is GTSNPN and CDR2 SVGIG (reference sequence). The V gene lost 3 bases and the J gene lost 4 bases, with 16 bases spanning the gap. The CDR3, as DNA: TGTGCCTGGAGCGAGACAGGTTGGAGGTACGAGCAGTACTTC. It is translated as CAWSETGWRYEQYF.

V is TRBV4-3 and J is TRBJ1-2, with D tentatively TRBD1 (6 bases). Trimming left V 1 base short and J 8 bases short, with 23 bases between. Per the germline V gene, CDR1 is LGHNA and CDR2 is YSLEER. The CDR3 consists of 17 residues. The chain's CDR3 is CASSQGGPGIVSEGYTF. In nucleotides, the CDR3 is TGCGCCAGCAGCCAAGGGGGGCCAGGGATCGTATCGGAAGGCTACACCTTC.

V is TRBV7-9 and J is TRBJ2-1; the match to TRBD2 covers 13 bases. V trimming: 1 base; J trimming: 7 bases; junction bases outside the gene matches: 4. Germline lookup yields CDR1 SEHNR and CDR2 FQNEAQ (reference sequence). The CDR3 is made up of 16 amino acids. DNA of the CDR3: TGTGCCAGCAGCTTAGGGGGACTAGCGGGGAAGAATGAGCAGTTCTTC. Translated: CASSLGGLAGKNEQFF.

The J gene is TRBJ2-4, the V gene TRBV7-9, with 8 nucleotides matching TRBD1. In germline, CDR1 is SEHNR, CDR2 FQNEAQ (reference sequence). This CDR3 has 16 residues. J gave up 5 bases and V 4 bases, and 10 bases lay outside the gene matches. The CDR3 loop is CASSSPVPGQENIQYF. CDR3 in DNA: TGTGCCAGCAGCTCCCCGGTGCCGGGACAGGAAAACATTCAGTACTTC.

V is TRBV11-2 and J is TRBJ2-7; tentative D call: TRBD1 (5 bases). This CDR3 is 15 amino acids long. Germline V gives CDR1 SGHAT, CDR2 FQNNGV. Trimming shortened V by 4 bases and J by 4 bases, and 17 bases separated the two germline ends. The CDR3 bases are TGTGCCAGCAGCTCAGCCGGGCAGGGTTCGTACGAGCAGTACTTC. Amino acid sequence: CASSSAGQGSYEQYF.

V is TRBV7-9 and J is TRBJ1-1; D gene ambiguous. With 8 bases removed from V and 8 bases from J, the gap between germline ends came to 15 bases. Germline assignment: CDR1 SEHNR and CDR2 FQNEAQ (reference sequence). CDR3 size: 12 residues. The CDR3 loop reads CASAGPVLEAFF. In nucleotides, the CDR3 is TGTGCCAGCGCGGGCCCTGTCCTCGAAGCTTTCTTT.